This T cell receptor beta chain is from a study of CD8 T cells in Susac syndrome. General study results and limits: As the study acknowledged, the number of individuals in its TCR sequencing and HLA analysis was relatively small.

To note about this clonotype: Its target is unknown.

RNA, at about 0.45 to 1 ug, was reverse transcribed with random hexamers. The CDR3 of TCR beta was amplified by immunoSEQ multiplex PCR across 54 Vbeta and 13 Jbeta. MiXCR, applied by TCRdb to the immunoSEQ multiplex PCR reads, yields one record per CDR3 protein. The sample yields more than 150,000 distinct CDR3 sequences, 95% to 96% seen once. TCR beta was sequenced from blood CD8+ and CD4+ T cells. Source material: CD8+ T cells from PBMCs. The receptor was derived from a human donor with multiple sclerosis.

The CDR3 spells CASTSPGELFF. CDR3 in DNA: TGTGCCAGCACGTCACCGGGGGAGCTGTTTTTT. This chain connects TRBV12-3 or TRBV12-4 to TRBJ2-2; D gene unclear. The CDR3 extends over 11 amino acids. V lost 7 bases to trimming and J lost 8 bases, with 8 bases between them.